Below, one T cell receptor beta chain is given with its context. Antigen specificity is unknown. This sample is drawn from a study of T cell responses to AZD1222 COVID-19 vaccine. Second doses were pooled across both intervals (about 4 or about 12 weeks). The CDR3 length is 14 residues. Trimming pared 2 bases from V and 4 bases from J, leaving 11 bases between. Germline V gives CDR1 SGHKS, CDR2 YYEKEE (reference sequence). The data were produced by immunoSEQ multiplex PCR, yet TCRdb's version contains in-frame clones alone and is incomplete. Counted here are 65,000 to 85,000 clones, 80% occurring once; the ten biggest clones make up more than 12%. Study conclusions and caveats: Researchers took repertoire samples only after the peak T cell response had come.

This specimen was peripheral blood, taken 28 days after the second AZD1222 dose. The clonotype was recovered from an adult who received the AZD1222 COVID-19 vaccine. This chain connects TRBV5-5 to TRBJ2-3, with D unclear. CDR3 residues: CASSFRGAADTQYF. For the CDR3, the DNA is TGTGCCAGCAGCTTTCGCGGCGCCGCAGATACGCAGTATTTT.